This TCR beta chain derives from a study of T cell repertoires in cytomegalovirus infection. Using its own MiXCR run on the reads, TCRdb lists one record per CDR3 protein. The sample lists 310,000 or so distinct CDR3 sequences; more than 20% were seen once. In this sample, this clonotype turned up a few times. The CDR3 covers 12 residues. The germline V gene encodes CDR1 MNHEY and CDR2 SVGEGT. Trimming shortened V by 2 bases and J by 6 bases, and 7 bases separated the two germline ends. This clonotype was obtained from a human donor in good health (CMV status not recorded). Some clones in this sample may be carry-over from other donors' samples. The source material was PBMCs. This chain uses TRBV6-2 or TRBV6-3 with TRBJ1-2; D gene unclear. CDR3 sequence reads: CASSYRGDGYTF. The CDR3 coding sequence is TGTGCCAGCAGTTACCGCGGGGATGGCTACACCTTC.